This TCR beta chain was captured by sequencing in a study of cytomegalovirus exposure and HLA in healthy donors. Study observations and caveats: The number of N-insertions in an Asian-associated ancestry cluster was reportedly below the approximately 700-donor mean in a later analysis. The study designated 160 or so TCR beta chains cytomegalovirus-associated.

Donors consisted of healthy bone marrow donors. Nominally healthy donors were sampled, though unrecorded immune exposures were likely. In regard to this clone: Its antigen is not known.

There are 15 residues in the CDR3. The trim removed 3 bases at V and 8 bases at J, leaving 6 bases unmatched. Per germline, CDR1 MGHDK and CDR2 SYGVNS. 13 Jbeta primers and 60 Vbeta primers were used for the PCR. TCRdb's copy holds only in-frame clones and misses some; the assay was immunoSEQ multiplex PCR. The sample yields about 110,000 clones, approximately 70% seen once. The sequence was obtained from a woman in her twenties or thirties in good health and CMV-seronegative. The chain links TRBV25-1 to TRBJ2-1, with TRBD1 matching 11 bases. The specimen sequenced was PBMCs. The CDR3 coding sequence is TGTGCCAGCAGTGACCCGGGACAGGGGGTGGATGAGCAGTTCTTC. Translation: CASSDPGQGVDEQFF. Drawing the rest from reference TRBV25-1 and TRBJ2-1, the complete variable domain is EADIYQTPRYLVIGTGKKITLECSQTMGHDKMYWYQQDPGMELHLIHYSYGVNSTEKGDLSSESTVSRIRTEHFPLTLESARPSHTSQYLCASSDPGQGVDEQFFGPGTRLTVL.